This paragraph covers one T cell receptor beta chain sequence. Its antigen is unknown. PBMCs were isolated at a quantity of at least 7 million per sample. The junction had 17 bases not matched to a gene; V was cut back by 8 bases and J by 2 bases. CDR3 length equals 17 residues. From germline, CDR1 is DFQATT and CDR2 SNEGSKA (reference sequence). This sample stems from a study of blood T cells in healthy people across ages. The use of a sample-barcoded 5' primer and a J-beta primer mix characterized a second PCR of roughly 6 to 11 cycles. All samples yielded 2.5 million or more CDR3-containing paired-end reads. TCRdb recomputed calls from the 5' RACE reads with MiXCR, one row per CDR3 protein. Here the sample spans around 870,000 distinct CDR3 sequences, 25% to 30% being singletons. Notes on the study in general: In long-lived donors, naive CD4+ cell counts and diversity exceeded those of aged donors.

The source of this sequence is an elderly woman in good health. The V call is TRBV20-1, the J call TRBJ2-3; 9 bases align to TRBD2. Input material: blood. CDR3 protein: CSPESGAGGLFTDTQYF. CDR3 DNA: TGCAGTCCCGAGTCAGGAGCGGGGGGACTTTTCACAGATACGCAGTATTTT.